This TCR beta chain derives from a study of blood T cell repertoires in COVID-19. Profiling relied on immunoSEQ multiplex PCR, and the TCRdb table lists in-frame clones only, not all of them. The table includes some 220,000 clones, roughly 85% detected once. There are 17 residues in the CDR3. Germline V lookup: CDR1 MGHRA, CDR2 YSYEKL. V was pared by 4 bases and J by 2 bases, with 12 bases of the junction left unmatched. The sequencing sample was made of peripheral blood. The rearrangement uses TRBV4-1 and TRBJ1-1; 8 positions agree with TRBD1. The clonotype originates from a woman aged 70-85 years with COVID-19, enrolled during active disease. The DNA of the CDR3 is TGCGCCAGCAGCCCCCAGACGTCGGGACAGGTTAACACTGAAGCTTTCTTT. Translation gives CASSPQTSGQVNTEAFF.